This T cell receptor beta chain appears in the sequencing data of a study of T cell changes during pregnancy in multiple sclerosis. Clones were sequenced by immunoSEQ multiplex PCR, and TCRdb holds only the in-frame ones, with some missing. The profile shows some 120,000 clones, approximately 93% of them singletons. Unmatched junction bases numbered 4, after V lost 2 bases and J lost 1 base. Germline V lookup: CDR1 GTSNPN, CDR2 SVGIG (reference sequence). CDR3 length equals 14 residues. The receptor was isolated from a female donor with multiple sclerosis, enrolled in a pregnancy study. The sample was peripheral blood, taken before pregnancy. The chain employs TRBV30 and TRBJ1-1, with TRBD1 matching 7 bases. CDR3 sequence (DNA): TGTGCCTGGAGTAAAAGACAGGGGAACACTGAAGCTTTCTTT. Amino acid sequence: CAWSKRQGNTEAFF.